This TCR beta chain was recovered during a study of cytomegalovirus exposure and HLA in healthy donors. Study-wide results and limits: Among the most significant clusters, several appeared linked to common viral pathogens in a later analysis.

Of note for this clone: Its antigen is undetermined.

The CDR3 spans 17 residues. Germline assignment: CDR1 SGHRS and CDR2 YFSETQ. V was pared by 1 base and J by 0 bases, with 15 bases between. This PCR relied on a set of 60 Vbeta primers and 13 Jbeta primers. TCRdb's table, derived via immunoSEQ multiplex PCR, lists solely in-frame clones and lacks some. Of 160,000 or so clones listed, roughly 80% were seen once; the top ten hold more than 1.4%. What was sequenced was PBMCs. The rearrangement uses TRBV5-1 and TRBJ2-3; possible D gene TRBD2, 8 bases. This receptor was identified in a male donor in good health and CMV-seronegative. DNA of the CDR3: TGCGCCAGCAGCTTGTCGGGAGGGGGCGGGAGCACAGATACGCAGTATTTT. It codes for CASSLSGGGGSTDTQYF.